These T cell receptor beta chains were read from a single sample in a study of brain T cells in children with intractable seizures. Produced via immunoSEQ multiplex PCR; TCRdb's table is partial and in-frame only. The sample has 300,000 to 400,000 clones; about 94% are singletons. The sequencing used peripheral blood, collected 5 to 6 months after surgery. The receptors come from a boy less than two years old with tuberous sclerosis and intractable seizures. Each CDR3 is given with its conserved first and last residue. The D gene is left open where the match is weak. Clone size, where shown, is once, few, many, or a class for clones that have expanded.

D gene | J gene | V gene | clone size | CDR3 protein | CDR3 DNA
NA | TRBJ2-3 | TRBV29-1 | NA | CSVEHPRSTDTQYF | TGCAGCGTTGAACATCCGAGGAGCACAGATACGCAGTATTTT
TRBD2 | TRBJ2-1 | TRBV7-9 | NA | CASSRTGLAFWDEQFF | TGTGCCAGCAGCCGAACCGGACTAGCGTTCTGGGATGAGCAGTTCTTC
TRBD2 | TRBJ2-5 | TRBV5-6 | NA | CASSRGVLAGGVETQYF | TGTGCCAGCAGCCGCGGAGTACTAGCGGGGGGTGTTGAGACCCAGTACTTC
NA | TRBJ1-5 | TRBV27 | NA | CASSFAGNSNQPQHF | TGTGCCAGCAGTTTTGCAGGCAATAGCAATCAGCCCCAGCATTTT
TRBD1 | TRBJ1-6 | TRBV6-5 | NA | CASSIGTGDSPLHF | TGTGCCAGCAGTATAGGGACAGGGGATTCACCCCTCCACTTT
NA | TRBJ2-1 | TRBV29-1 | NA | CSVPSTNEQFF | TGCAGCGTTCCCAGTACTAATGAGCAGTTCTTC
NA | TRBJ2-7 | TRBV5-4 | NA | CASSLGTLKTYEQYF | TGTGCCAGCAGCTTGGGGACTCTAAAAACCTACGAGCAGTACTTC
NA | TRBJ1-2 | TRBV7-2 | NA | CASSPLTFGYTF | TGTGCCAGCAGCCCCCTCACCTTTGGCTACACCTTC
NA | TRBJ1-3 | TRBV10-3 | NA | CAISSGNTIYF | TGTGCCATCTCTAGCGGAAACACCATATATTTT
NA | TRBJ1-1 | TRBV2 | few | CASSEGTEAFF | TGTGCCAGCAGTGAGGGCACTGAAGCTTTCTTT
NA | TRBJ2-2 | TRBV25-1 | once | CARTTGRDGELFF | TGTGCCAGGACGACAGGCAGGGACGGGGAGCTGTTTTTT
NA | TRBJ1-5 | TRBV2 | NA | CASSLAASTNRQPQHF | TGTGCCAGCTCCCTGGCGGCGAGCACAAATCGACAGCCCCAGCATTTT
TRBD2 | TRBJ2-2 | TRBV7-8 | NA | CASSLAGTGELFF | TGTGCCAGCAGCCTAGCGGGCACCGGGGAGCTGTTTTTT
NA | TRBJ1-1 | TRBV9 | NA | CASSVDSTVNTEAFF | TGTGCCAGCAGCGTAGATTCGACAGTGAACACTGAAGCTTTCTTT
NA | TRBJ1-4 | TRBV7-3 | NA | CASSLGAAPWPPLF | TGTGCCAGCAGCCTGGGGGCGGCACCCTGGCCCCCTTTGTTT